This is a list of T cell receptor beta chains from one sample in a study of T cell responses to AZD1222 COVID-19 vaccine. Profiling relied on immunoSEQ multiplex PCR, and the TCRdb table lists in-frame clones only, not all of them. The sample lists 150,000 to 200,000 clones; about 94% were seen once. The sample here was peripheral blood, taken on day 0 of AZD1222 vaccination. All receptors derive from an adult in good health. CDR3s include the opening cysteine and the closing phenylalanine or tryptophan. A D gene is named only where the DNA matches it firmly. Size is stated for part of the rows, as once, few or many counts, or as a class when the clone is expanded.

j_gene,v_gene,abundance,d_gene,len,CDR3nt,CDR3aa
TRBJ2-3,TRBV11-2,.,.,16,TGTGCCAGCAGCAGAGGACAGTTCACATTCACAGATACGCAGTATTTT,CASSRGQFTFTDTQYF
TRBJ1-1,TRBV9,.,.,13,TGTGCCAGCAGCGTAGCTACAGGAGCTGAAGCTTTCTTT,CASSVATGAEAFF
TRBJ2-5,TRBV5-1,.,.,14,TGCGCCAGCAGCTTGGAACTAGTCGGAGAGACCCAGTACTTC,CASSLELVGETQYF
TRBJ2-1,TRBV19,few,.,12,TGTGCCAGTAGTTGGTCGCGTTCCAAGCAGTTCTTC,CASSWSRSKQFF
TRBJ2-2,TRBV7-3,once,TRBD1,17,TGTGCCAGCAGCGCGGACAGGGGGCAGCGGAACACCGGGGAGCTGTTTTTT,CASSADRGQRNTGELFF
TRBJ2-7,TRBV24-1,.,TRBD1,15,TGTGCCACCAGCGGCGGCCGGGGACAGAACTACGAGCAGTACTTC,CATSGGRGQNYEQYF
TRBJ2-1,TRBV27,.,TRBD1,12,TGTGCCAGCGGACAGGGGAGGGATGAGCAGTTCTTC,CASGQGRDEQFF
TRBJ1-1,TRBV14,.,TRBD1,15,TGTGCCAGCAGCCAAGGGACAGGCTTGAACACTGAAGCTTTCTTT,CASSQGTGLNTEAFF
TRBJ1-1,TRBV6-1,.,.,12,TGTGCCAGCAGTGAAAAGGGCCTTGAAGCTTTCTTT,CASSEKGLEAFF
TRBJ2-4,TRBV5-4,.,.,13,TGTGCCTGGGACGGTAGGGGCTCAGAATTTCAGTACTTC,CAWDGRGSEFQYF
TRBJ2-7,TRBV5-1,.,.,11,TGCGCCAGCAGCTTGGACCACGAGCAGTACTTC,CASSLDHEQYF
TRBJ1-2,TRBV4-3,once,TRBD1,14,TGCGCCAGCAGCGTCAACAGGGGGAACTATGGCTACACCTTC,CASSVNRGNYGYTF
TRBJ1-1,TRBV28,.,.,14,TGTGCCAGCAGTGTCGGGACTTCCCGCGTGGAAGCTTTCTTT,CASSVGTSRVEAFF
TRBJ2-7,TRBV28,.,TRBD2,14,TGTGCCAGCAGGGCTAGCGGGAGCTCCTACGAGCAGTACTTC,CASRASGSSYEQYF
TRBJ2-7,TRBV14,.,.,13,TGTGCCAGCAGCCAGACCGGCCGACTAGAGCAGTACTTC,CASSQTGRLEQYF
TRBJ2-3,TRBV2,.,TRBD2,15,TGTGCCAGCAGTATGAGCGGGACTAGCACAGATACGCAGTATTTT,CASSMSGTSTDTQYF
TRBJ1-4,TRBV3-1/TRBV3-2,once,.,15,TGTGCCAGCAGCCAAGGTAGGAGGGCTGCCGAAAAACTGTTTTTT,CASSQGRRAAEKLFF
TRBJ1-5,TRBV6-6,.,.,14,TGTGCCAGCACCATACAGGGACGCAATCAGCCCCAGCATTTT,CASTIQGRNQPQHF
TRBJ1-1,TRBV28,.,.,12,TGTGCCAGCAGTTTATTGGGGGCGCTCGCTTTCTTT,CASSLLGALAFF
TRBJ2-1,TRBV11-2,.,.,13,TGTGCCAGCAGCTTGGGGACAACCAATGAGCAGTTCTTC,CASSLGTTNEQFF
TRBJ2-7,TRBV6-2/TRBV6-3,.,TRBD2,17,TGTGCCAGCAGTTACTCACCCGGACTAGCGGAACTATACGAGCAGTACTTC,CASSYSPGLAELYEQYF
TRBJ1-5,TRBV19,once,TRBD1,14,TGTGCCAGTAGCCCAGACAGGGCGGGGCAGCCCCAGCATTTT,CASSPDRAGQPQHF
TRBJ2-3,TRBV7-8,.,.,13,TGTGCCAGCAGCTCCCCAGGGACAGATACGCAGTATTTT,CASSSPGTDTQYF
TRBJ2-7,TRBV6-6,.,.,16,TGTGCCAGCAGGGAACGTCGGGGCGCCCAGTGGTACGAGCAGTACTTC,CASRERRGAQWYEQYF
TRBJ2-1,TRBV6-5,.,.,16,TGTGCCAGCAGTTACTCCGGACAGAGCTCCTACAATGAGCAGTTCTTC,CASSYSGQSSYNEQFF
TRBJ2-3,TRBV29-1,.,.,13,TGCAGCGTTGAAGGGTGGAGCGCAGATACGCAGTATTTT,CSVEGWSADTQYF
TRBJ2-1,TRBV7-2,.,TRBD1,13,TGTGCCAGCAGCCCGGACAGGGATCATGAGCAGTTCTTC,CASSPDRDHEQFF
TRBJ2-3,TRBV19,.,.,15,TGTGCCAGTAGTATAGTCAGGGGACGGGCCGCTACGCAGTATTTT,CASSIVRGRAATQYF
TRBJ2-1,TRBV12-5,.,TRBD2,18,TGTGCTAGTGGTTTGGTCAATAAACTAGCGGGAGTGGGGTATGAGCAGTTCTTC,CASGLVNKLAGVGYEQFF
TRBJ2-1,TRBV28,.,.,14,TGTGCCAGCAGTTTATTAGGCAGTTTCAATGAGCAGTTCTTC,CASSLLGSFNEQFF
TRBJ1-1,TRBV25-1,once,.,14,TGTGCCAGCAGTGAATGGGGCAGGGGCACTGAAGCTTTCTTT,CASSEWGRGTEAFF
TRBJ1-1,TRBV4-1,.,.,16,TGCGCCAGCAGCCGAGAGACGAGGGGAGTGAACACTGAAGCTTTCTTT,CASSRETRGVNTEAFF
TRBJ1-2,TRBV19,.,.,13,TGTGCCAGTAGTATTCAGGGGATCTATGGCTACACCTTC,CASSIQGIYGYTF
TRBJ2-1,TRBV7-2,.,TRBD2,13,TGTGCCAGCAGCGAGGGACTATACAATGAGCAGTTCTTC,CASSEGLYNEQFF
TRBJ1-1,TRBV18,.,.,15,TGTGCCAGCTCGCCAGTGCCGGGAAAGAACACTGAAGCTTTCTTT,CASSPVPGKNTEAFF
TRBJ2-7,TRBV19,.,.,16,TGTGCCAGTAGTCTATCATTGGCAAGGGTCGCCTACGAGCAGTACTTC,CASSLSLARVAYEQYF
TRBJ2-7,TRBV6-5,few,.,15,TGTGCCAGCAGTCCCAGCTTTTCTGGGTCCTACGAGCAGTACTTC,CASSPSFSGSYEQYF
TRBJ2-2,TRBV6-1,.,.,14,TGTGCCAGCAGTGAGAGCGGGTTACCCGGGGAGCTGTTTTTT,CASSESGLPGELFF
TRBJ2-1,TRBV19,.,TRBD2,17,TGTGCCACCAAGGCAAATAGCGGGAGGGCCGTGGTACATGAGCAGTTCTTC,CATKANSGRAVVHEQFF
TRBJ2-1,TRBV9,few,.,13,TGTGCCAGCAGCGTAGGTGGGGCTAATGAGCAGTTCTTC,CASSVGGANEQFF
TRBJ2-2,TRBV28,.,.,14,TGTGCCAGCAGACTCCCCGGCGACACCGGGGAGCTGTTTTTT,CASRLPGDTGELFF
TRBJ2-2,TRBV29-1,.,.,13,TGCAGCGCCGAACCGGGAGACACCGGGGAGCTGTTTTTT,CSAEPGDTGELFF
TRBJ2-7,TRBV4-3,.,.,15,TGCGCCAGCAGCCAAGGAGGACGGCCCCTCGACGAGCAGTACTTC,CASSQGGRPLDEQYF
TRBJ1-1,TRBV2,.,.,12,TGTGCCAGCAGGATTCCCAACACTGAAGCTTTCTTT,CASRIPNTEAFF
TRBJ2-5,TRBV7-3,.,.,14,TGTGCCAGCAGCGCGACAGGCGCAGGAGAGACCCAGTACTTC,CASSATGAGETQYF
TRBJ2-2,TRBV19,once,.,17,TGTGCCAGTAGTATCGCACACCTCGCGGGGTTCACCGGGGAGCTGTTTTTT,CASSIAHLAGFTGELFF
TRBJ2-7,TRBV6-6,.,.,11,TGTGCCAGCAGCGGCACCTACGAGCAGTACTTC,CASSGTYEQYF
TRBJ1-6,TRBV27,once,.,18,TGTGCCAGCAGTTTATTGCGCCTCCCGAGCTCCTATAATTCACCCCTCCACTTT,CASSLLRLPSSYNSPLHF
TRBJ1-1,TRBV4-1,.,.,11,TGCGCCAGCAGCCAAGGGCGCCGGGCTTTCTTT,CASSQGRRAFF
TRBJ2-6,TRBV2,.,TRBD1,19,TGTGCCAGCAGTCCCATACCGGGACAGGGGTTGTCTGGGGCCAACGTCCTGACTTTC,CASSPIPGQGLSGANVLTF
TRBJ1-4,TRBV6-5,.,.,14,TGTGCCAGCAGTACCGGGCCCTTGGATGAAAAACTGTTTTTT,CASSTGPLDEKLFF
TRBJ1-2,TRBV7-9,.,.,15,TGTGCCAGCAGCTTAGATGTGTCAGGCGTGGGGGGCTACACCTTC,CASSLDVSGVGGYTF